Each of the 17 T cell receptor beta chains below was sequenced from the same sample in a study of shared clonotypes between healthy human individuals (dated by TCRdb to the early 2020s). Libraries were made using the immunoSEQ multiplex PCR assay. Imported from immuneACCESS, the table was reduced by TCRdb to in-frame sequences with V and J called. These copies leave out some clones; in studies compared against another copy, an unresolved V gene accounts for under half, and the cause of the remainder is not known. In all, the sample holds about a million clones, and approximately 77% of those were seen once. In total, the top ten clones hold 0.89% of the sample. Sequencing was done on a sample of memory CD4+ T cells from PBMCs. Sample cell subset or site, as interpreted from the label and publication: CD45RA-negative fraction. The receptors here all came from a man younger than 30 in good health. Some clones in this sample may be carry-over from other donors' samples.

The chain links TRBV7-2 to TRBJ2-3; D remains ambiguous. CDR1 SGHTA and CDR2 FQGNSA come from the germline V gene. The CDR3 has 11 residues. Between the trimmed V and J ends, which lost 5 bases and 9 bases, there was a span of 9 bases. The CDR3 DNA reads as TGTGCCAGCAGCAGCCCCCCCACGCAGTATTTT. Translated, it gives CASSSPPTQYF.

This clone has ten or more counts. Other DNA sequences from this sample encode an identical CDR3 as well. This sequence joins TRBV5-1 and TRBJ2-2; no clear D gene. The V gene's germline CDR1 is SGHRS and CDR2 YFSETQ. CDR3 length equals 14 residues. Trimming cost V 1 base and J 5 bases, with 9 bases left between them. DNA of the CDR3: TGCGCCAGCAGCTTGAACAGTCTTACCGGGGAGCTGTTTTTT. Amino acids: CASSLNSLTGELFF.

The chain employs TRBV28 and TRBJ2-7, with a weak D call TRBD2 (6 bases). The V end lost 8 bases, the J end lost 3 bases, and 17 bases lay between the germline ends. Germline V gene data show CDR1 as MDHEN and CDR2 as SYDVKM. The CDR3 runs 14 residues. The CDR3 region has the DNA TGTGCCAGCCGACCAGTGGCGGGAATCTACGAGCAGTACTTC. Protein sequence: CASRPVAGIYEQYF.

The rearrangement uses TRBV6-1 and TRBJ2-3; D is undetermined. Trimming left V 6 bases short and J 1 base short, with 14 bases between. The CDR3 length is 15 residues. Germline CDR1 reads MNHNS; CDR2 reads SASEGT. This CDR3 reads CASRITASGTDTQYF. The CDR3 region has the DNA TGTGCCAGCAGGATCACAGCGAGTGGCACAGATACGCAGTATTTT.

The CDR3 loop reads CASRAQGDNQPQHF. The CDR3 DNA reads TGTGCCAGCAGGGCTCAGGGGGACAATCAGCCCCAGCATTTT. The chain is built from TRBV28 and TRBJ1-5; 7 positions agree with TRBD1. V gave up 6 bases and J gave up 3 bases; unmatched junction bases: 5. The germline CDR1 and CDR2 sequences are MDHEN and SYDVKM. The CDR3 sequence is 14 residues long.

The chain combines TRBV2 with TRBJ1-1; possible D gene TRBD1, 5 bases. V dropped 7 bases and J dropped 6 bases, with 21 bases sitting between them. Looked up from germline, CDR1 is SNHLY and CDR2 is FYNNEI. The CDR3 length is 15 residues. CDR3 nucleotide sequence: TGTGCCAGCACACTAGTGGCTGGTGTGGGGGCTGAAGCTTTCTTT. Its translation: CASTLVAGVGAEAFF.

The chain couples TRBV30 to TRBJ2-5, with D maybe TRBD1 (6 bases). Matching the DNA end better, TRBJ2-7 makes the J call doubtful. There are 15 residues in the CDR3. The V gene's germline CDR1 is GTSNPN and CDR2 SVGIG (reference sequence). CDR3: CAWSVLIVGGYEQYF. The CDR3 region has the DNA TGTGCCTGGAGTGTACTGATAGTAGGGGGCTACGAGCAGTACTTC.

This clone showed up just a few times. The chain recombines TRBV11-1 with TRBJ1-4; D is unresolved. The length of the CDR3 is 13 residues. Looked up from germline, CDR1 is SGHAT and CDR2 is FQDESV (reference sequence). Trimming removed 5 bases from V and 4 bases from J, with 8 bases in between. The CDR3 sequence is CASSPPSNEKLFF. Written as DNA, the CDR3 is TGTGCCAGCAGCCCACCAAGTAATGAAAAACTGTTTTTT. The whole variable domain, filled in from reference TRBV11-1 and TRBJ1-4, reads EAEVAQSPRYKITEKSQAVAFWCDPISGHATLYWYRQILGQGPELLVQFQDESVVDDSQLPKDRFSAERLKGVDSTLKIQPAELGDSAMYLCASSPPSNEKLFFGSGTQLSVL.

Points on this clone: This sample includes further DNA sequences coding for the same CDR3. The chain employs TRBV28 and TRBJ2-1; D is undetermined. V lost 4 bases to trimming and J lost 7 bases, with 5 bases between them. The CDR3 has 11 amino acids. In germline, CDR1 is MDHEN, CDR2 SYDVKM. This CDR3 is CASSSFNEQFF. CDR3 DNA: TGTGCCAGCAGTTCCTTTAATGAGCAGTTCTTC.

V gene TRBV18 combines with J gene TRBJ1-3; 7 bases are a match to TRBD1. The V gene's germline CDR1 is KGHSH and CDR2 LQKENI. This CDR3 region has 16 residues. After removal of 2 bases from V and 2 bases from J, the junction contained 6 bases not matched to a gene. Here the CDR3 reads CASSPIPQGPGNTIYF. DNA for the CDR3: TGTGCCAGCTCACCAATCCCACAGGGGCCTGGAAACACCATATATTTT. Drawing the rest from reference TRBV18 and TRBJ1-3, the complete variable domain is NAGVMQNPRHLVRRRGQEARLRCSPMKGHSHVYWYRQLPEEGLKFMVYLQKENIIDESGMPKERFSAEFPKEGPSILRIQQVVRGDSAAYFCASSPIPQGPGNTIYFGEGSWLTVV.

The chain combines TRBV9 with TRBJ2-7, with 11 bases fitting TRBD2. There are 15 residues in the CDR3. The V gene's germline CDR1 is SGDLS and CDR2 YYNGEE. V shed 3 bases, J shed 2 bases, and the junction held 4 bases outside the gene matches. CDR3 region: CASSEGTSGTYEQYF. CDR3 sequence (DNA): TGTGCCAGCAGCGAGGGGACTAGCGGAACCTACGAGCAGTACTTC.

This clone has only one observation. This chain joins TRBV7-8 and TRBJ1-5; TRBD1 matches 7 bases. The CDR3 contains 13 residues. The J segment lost 11 bases and the V segment lost 3 bases, leaving 7 bases of the junction unmatched. Germline V gene lookup returns CDR1 SGHVS and CDR2 FQNEAQ. CDR3 sequence reads: CASSLAGTGAQHF. The CDR3 DNA is TGTGCCAGCAGCTTGGCCGGAACAGGGGCCCAGCATTTT.

This chain joins TRBV5-1 and TRBJ2-7, with D perhaps given as TRBD1 or TRBD2 (5 bases each). The V gene's germline CDR1 is SGHRS and CDR2 YFSETQ. The V end lost 3 bases, the J end lost 0 bases, and 19 bases lay between the germline ends. CDR3 length: 17 residues. The CDR3 region has the DNA TGCGCCAGCAGCTCCCGGGACGCTTCCCAAGGCTCCTACGAGCAGTACTTC. Its translation is CASSSRDASQGSYEQYF.

The chain has TRBV18 and TRBJ2-1; 14 bases fit TRBD2. V dropped 5 bases and J dropped 8; count of bases not matched to a gene: 11. The CDR3 extends over 17 amino acids. CDR1 KGHSH and CDR2 LQKENI come from the germline V gene. The CDR3 sequence: CASSTGTSGGTFHEQFF. CDR3 DNA: TGTGCCAGCTCAACCGGGACTAGCGGGGGCACCTTCCATGAGCAGTTCTTC.

This rearrangement joins TRBV5-4 to TRBJ1-5; D gene uncertain. Between the trimmed V and J ends, which lost 3 bases and 4 bases, there was a span of 8 bases. The CDR3 consists of 13 residues. Germline V gene sequence: CDR1 SGHNT, CDR2 YYREEE (reference sequence). The CDR3 reads CASSSNINQPQHF. The CDR3 bases are TGTGCCAGCAGCTCAAACATAAATCAGCCCCAGCATTTT.

The rearrangement uses TRBV5-1 and TRBJ2-3, with TRBD1 identical over 7 bases. The V segment lost 0 bases and the J segment 1 base; nucleotides outside the gene matches: 5. Looked up from germline, CDR1 is SGHRS and CDR2 is YFSETQ. The CDR3 loop spans 16 amino acids. This CDR3 is CASSLAWTGGTDTQYF. CDR3 DNA: TGCGCCAGCAGCTTGGCCTGGACAGGAGGCACAGATACGCAGTATTTT.

This clone was recorded only once. The chain is built from TRBV10-1 and TRBJ2-3, with 8 bases lining up with TRBD2. Germline CDR1 WNHNN, CDR2 SYGVQD (reference sequence). Germline trimming cut 6 bases from V and 1 base from J; bases unmatched to any gene: 0. The CDR3 is 13 amino acids. The CDR3 bases are TGCGCCAGCAGACTAGCGGGCACAGATACGCAGTATTTT. Its protein is CASRLAGTDTQYF.